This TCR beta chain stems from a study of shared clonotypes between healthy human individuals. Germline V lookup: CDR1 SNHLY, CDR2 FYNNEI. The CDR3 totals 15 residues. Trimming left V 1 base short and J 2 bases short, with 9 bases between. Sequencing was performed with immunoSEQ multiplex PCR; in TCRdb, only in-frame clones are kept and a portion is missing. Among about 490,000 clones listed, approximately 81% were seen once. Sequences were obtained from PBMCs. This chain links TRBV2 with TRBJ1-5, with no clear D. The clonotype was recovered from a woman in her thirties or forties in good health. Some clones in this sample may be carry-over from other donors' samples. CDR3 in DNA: TGTGCCAGCAGTGAAGGCCAGTTAGGCAATCAGCCCCAGCATTTT. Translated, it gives CASSEGQLGNQPQHF.